The 17 T cell receptor beta chains below were found in one sample sequenced in a study of blood T cell repertoires in COVID-19. Only in-frame clones appear in the TCRdb table, and some are missing; sequencing was by immunoSEQ multiplex PCR. This table has around 55,000 clones, almost 90% appearing once. What was sequenced was peripheral blood. The source is a man between 60 and 70 years old with active COVID-19.

The chain couples TRBV3-1 (or the pseudogene TRBV3-2) to TRBJ2-7, with a weak D call TRBD1 (5 bases). Between the trimmed V and J ends, which lost 0 bases and 6 bases, there was a span of 9 bases. CDR1 and CDR2 from the germline V gene are LGHDT and YNNKEL (reference sequence). The CDR3 runs 13 residues. The CDR3 here is CASSQEGAAEQYF. DNA for the CDR3: TGTGCCAGCAGCCAAGAAGGGGCCGCCGAGCAGTACTTC.

The rearrangement links TRBV9 to TRBJ2-7; 12 bases agree with TRBD2. CDR1 SGDLS and CDR2 YYNGEE come from the germline V gene. This CDR3 has 15 residues. V lost 0 bases and J lost 8; bases outside the gene matches: 6. As DNA, the CDR3 is TGTGCCAGCAGCGTAGAAGGAGGACTAGCGGGAAAGCAGTACTTC. Its translation is CASSVEGGLAGKQYF.

V and J are TRBV28 and TRBJ2-3; 10 bases fit TRBD2. J was trimmed by 6 bases and V by 8 bases; bases with no gene match: 8. The germline V gene encodes CDR1 MDHEN and CDR2 SYDVKM. There are 14 residues in the CDR3. CDR3 sequence (DNA): TGTGCCAGCGGGCAGCGGGAGGGAGGTGATACGCAGTATTTT. It yields the protein CASGQREGGDTQYF.

The rearrangement uses TRBV27 and TRBJ2-7, with D possibly being TRBD2 (5 bases). Trimming took off 3 bases at V and 0 bases at J, with 12 bases between the two ends. Germline V gives CDR1 MNHEY, CDR2 SMNVEV (reference sequence). There are 15 residues in the CDR3. In DNA form, the CDR3 reads TGTGCCAGCAGTTTCATGGACTCCTTCTCCTACGAGCAGTACTTC. Its protein product is CASSFMDSFSYEQYF.

The gene calls are TRBV4-1 and TRBJ2-3, with 8 bases identical to TRBD1. Per the germline V gene, CDR1 is MGHRA and CDR2 is YSYEKL. With 2 bases clipped from V and 1 base from J, the junction kept 2 bases outside the gene matches. This CDR3 has 15 residues. The CDR3 spells CASSQSGQGTDTQYF. The DNA for the CDR3 is TGCGCCAGCAGCCAATCGGGACAGGGCACAGATACGCAGTATTTT.

This clone has a single count. V is TRBV5-6 and J is TRBJ1-4; D possibly corresponds to TRBD1 (5 bases). Trimming cost V 0 bases and J 7 bases, with 13 bases left between them. Germline CDR1 reads SGHDT; CDR2 reads YYEEEE. The CDR3 consists of 15 residues. The CDR3 DNA follows: TGTGCCAGCAGCTTGGCGGGGCTGGGGGGTGAAAAACTGTTTTTT. The encoded protein is CASSLAGLGGEKLFF.

The rearrangement links TRBV5-6 to TRBJ2-1, with 10 positions matching TRBD2. J lost 8 bases, V lost 4 bases, and 9 bases had no gene match. This CDR3 has 15 residues. Germline V CDR1 and CDR2: SGHDT, YYEEEE. In DNA form, the CDR3 reads TGTGCCAGCAGCCCTAGCGGGAGAGGAGTCCATGAGCAGTTCTTC. Amino acids: CASSPSGRGVHEQFF.

This chain connects TRBV10-1 to TRBJ2-7; 8 bases align to TRBD2. The CDR3 is 15 residues long. The germline gives CDR1 WNHNN, CDR2 SYGVQD (reference sequence). The V segment lost 0 bases and the J segment 3 bases; nucleotides outside the gene matches: 4. As DNA, the CDR3 is TGCGCCAGCAGTGAGTCGCCCGGGACTAGCTACGAGCAGTACTTC. It is translated as CASSESPGTSYEQYF.

Comments on this clone: At one end, the junction sequence differs from germline, possibly due to a read error. V usage is TRBV6-2 or TRBV6-3 and J usage is TRBJ2-1, with D perhaps TRBD2 (5 bases). The V gene's germline CDR1 is MNHEY and CDR2 SVGEGT. CDR3 length equals 17 residues. CDR3 protein: CASRYLVAPGSYNEQFF. The CDR3 DNA reads TGTGCCAGCAGGTACTTGGTAGCGCCGGGGTCCTACAATGAGCAGTTCTTC.

This rearrangement joins TRBV19 to TRBJ2-7, with TRBD1 matching over 12 bases. Trimming cost V 5 bases and J 5 bases; bases outside gene matches: 7. The V gene's germline CDR1 is LNHDA and CDR2 SQIVND (reference sequence). The CDR3 sequence is 15 residues long. The CDR3 region is CASSGDRGRLNEQYF. CDR3 DNA sequence: TGTGCCAGTAGTGGGGACAGGGGGCGCTTAAACGAGCAGTACTTC.

The V call is TRBV2, the J call TRBJ2-7; the match to TRBD2 covers 7 bases. This CDR3 is 14 amino acids long. CDR1 SNHLY and CDR2 FYNNEI come from the germline V gene. V was pared by 4 bases and J by 4 bases, with 7 bases of the junction left unmatched. CDR3 sequence reads: CASSGIGLGYEQYF. For the CDR3, the DNA is TGTGCCAGCAGTGGAATCGGACTAGGGTACGAGCAGTACTTC. Full variable domain (outside the CDR3, taken from reference TRBV2 and TRBJ2-7): EPEVTQTPSHQVTQMGQEVILRCVPISNHLYFYWYRQILGQKVEFLVSFYNNEISEKSEIFDDQFSVERPDGSNFTLKIRSTKLEDSAMYFCASSGIGLGYEQYFGPGTRLTVT.

This chain links TRBV11-2 with TRBJ2-1, with TRBD2 matching over 10 bases. Germline V gene data show CDR1 as SGHAT and CDR2 as FQNNGV. The CDR3 is 15 amino acids. V trimming: 1 base; J trimming: 13 bases; junction bases outside the gene matches: 10. CDR3 coding DNA: TGTGCCAGCAGCTTAGCGGGGGCTAGCGGGAGATATCAGTTCTTC. It is translated as CASSLAGASGRYQFF.

This sequence joins TRBV11-2 and TRBJ2-3; TRBD1 is a possible D gene (6 bases). From germline, CDR1 is SGHAT and CDR2 FQNNGV. The length of the CDR3 is 16 residues. Trimming shortened V by 7 bases and J by 2 bases, and 19 bases separated the two germline ends. CDR3 sequence reads: CASIRGGTSPTDTQYF. In DNA form, the CDR3 reads TGTGCCAGCATCCGAGGTGGGACATCCCCCACAGATACGCAGTATTTT.

The chain links TRBV6-5 to TRBJ1-5, with TRBD1 matching over 7 bases. Germline CDR1 reads MNHEY; CDR2 reads SVGAGI. CDR3 length: 15 amino acids. Losses at the gene ends were 1 base for V and 7 bases for J; bases not matched to a gene: 7. The DNA for the CDR3 is TGTGCCAGCAGTTACTACCGGGACAGTAACCAGCCCCAGCATTTT. Translated: CASSYYRDSNQPQHF.

V usage is TRBV7-8 and J usage is TRBJ1-1; TRBD1 might be the D (5 bases). Germline V gene data show CDR1 as SGHVS and CDR2 as FQNEAQ. Trimming pared 3 bases from V and 3 bases from J, leaving 14 bases between. This CDR3 spans 15 amino acids. The CDR3 protein is CASSFLAGKDTEAFF. CDR3 nucleotides: TGTGCCAGCAGCTTTCTCGCAGGGAAGGACACTGAAGCTTTCTTT.

This chain uses TRBV28 with TRBJ2-3; TRBD2 aligns across 15 bases. This CDR3 spans 16 amino acids. Germline-derived CDR1 and CDR2 are MDHEN and SYDVKM. Trimming removed 2 bases from V and 5 bases from J; junction bases left unmatched: 2. For the CDR3, the DNA is TGTGCCAGCAGTTTAAGGACTAGCGGGAGGGTAGATACGCAGTATTTT. Amino acid sequence: CASSLRTSGRVDTQYF.

The rearrangement uses TRBV14 and TRBJ2-1, with TRBD2 identical over 11 bases. This CDR3 comprises 17 residues. V lost 1 base to trimming and J lost 9 bases; unmatched junction nucleotides: 11. Germline CDR1 reads SGHDN; CDR2 reads FVKESK. CDR3 region: CASSQVLRLAGFGEQFF. Here the CDR3 DNA reads TGTGCCAGCAGCCAAGTCCTCCGACTAGCGGGATTCGGTGAGCAGTTCTTC. Supplemented by reference TRBV14 and TRBJ2-1, the full variable domain reads EAGVTQFPSHSVIEKGQTVTLRCDPISGHDNLYWYRRVMGKEIKFLLHFVKESKQDESGMPNNRFLAERTGGTYSTLKVQPAELEDSGVYFCASSQVLRLAGFGEQFFGPGTRLTVL.